A single sample is the source of the 15 T cell receptor beta chains below, sequenced in a study of T-cell reconstitution after alpha-beta-depleted transplantation in children. Preparation of the TCRbeta library used unique molecular identifiers. TCRdb processed the PCR reads anew with MiXCR; each CDR3 protein has one entry. The data hold around 480,000 distinct CDR3 sequences, with about 33% observed a single time. Here the sequenced sample was PBMCs from the stem cell graft donor, taken from the stem cell graft. Source of these receptors: a human donor who donated a stem cell graft to a child with aplastic anemia.

This clonotype showed up many times. This CDR3 reads CASSHLGQGTYQPQHF. The CDR3 nucleotides read TGTGCCAGCAGTCACTTGGGACAGGGAACTTACCAGCCCCAGCATTTT. The V gene is TRBV12-3 or TRBV12-4, the J gene TRBJ1-5; 9 bases are shared with TRBD1. J lost 7 bases, V lost 5 bases, and 12 bases had no gene match. The CDR3 sequence is 16 residues long.

The CDR3 sequence: CASSLSGLRTDTQYF. CDR3 nucleotides: TGTGCCAGCAGCTTATCCGGACTCCGCACAGATACGCAGTATTTT. The chain combines TRBV7-2 with TRBJ2-3; D might be TRBD2 (5 bases). CDR3 length equals 15 residues. V was trimmed by 2 bases and J by 1 base, leaving 10 bases between them. Germline V gene data show CDR1 as SGHTA and CDR2 as FQGNSA.

In DNA, the CDR3 is TGCGCCAGCAGCTTGATGGTGGGAGCCACAGATACGCAGTATTTT. Encoded protein: CASSLMVGATDTQYF. This chain connects TRBV5-1 to TRBJ2-3, with a weak D call TRBD2 (5 bases). Trimming pared 1 base from V and 2 bases from J, leaving 11 bases between. CDR1 is SGHRS, CDR2 YFSETQ, per germline. This CDR3 is built from 15 residues.

The rearrangement links TRBV11-2 to TRBJ2-3; the D is unclear. The CDR3 is made up of 15 amino acids. Germline V CDR1 and CDR2: SGHAT, FQNNGV. Trimming removed 2 bases at V and 0 bases at J, with 9 bases between. The CDR3 DNA reads TGTGCCAGCAGCTTATGGCAGGCCAGCACAGATACGCAGTATTTT. Translating gives CASSLWQASTDTQYF.

The rearrangement uses TRBV6-1 and TRBJ2-7, with D maybe TRBD1 (5 bases). Looked up from germline, CDR1 is MNHNS and CDR2 is SASEGT. V was pared by 1 base and J by 8 bases, with 9 bases between. The CDR3 is 12 amino acids. The CDR3 nucleotides read TGTGCCAGCAGTGAAGAGGGGTCCCAGCAGTACGTC. This encodes CASSEEGSQQYV.

The V call is TRBV20-1, the J call TRBJ1-2; D is unresolved. The CDR3 sequence is 13 residues long. The V gene lost 1 base and the J gene lost 1 base, with 7 bases spanning the gap. Germline CDR1 is DFQATT and CDR2 is SNEGSKA (reference sequence). The CDR3 region has the DNA TGCAGTGCTAGAGTGGACGGTAACTATGGCTACACCTTC. As protein: CSARVDGNYGYTF.

Points on this clonotype: This sequence may be a read error, since a much larger clone differs from it by one base. The rearrangement links TRBV7-9 to TRBJ2-5; 7 bases are shared with TRBD1. Germline V CDR1 and CDR2: SEHNR, FQNEAQ (reference sequence). The CDR3 has 15 amino acids. The trim removed 0 bases at V and 5 bases at J, leaving 6 bases unmatched. The CDR3 here is CASSLAQGQVETQYF. CDR3 sequence (DNA): TGTGCCAGCAGCTTAGCGCAAGGACAGGTTGAGACCCAGTACTTC.

The chain joins TRBV18 to TRBJ1-3; D unclear. V lost 2 bases and J 4 bases, leaving 9 bases between the germline ends. This CDR3 comprises 14 residues. Germline V gene sequence: CDR1 KGHSH, CDR2 LQKENI. The CDR3 reads CASSPSDGGNTIYF. The CDR3 DNA is TGTGCCAGCTCACCATCGGACGGAGGAAACACCATATATTTT.

The gene calls are TRBV4-1 and TRBJ2-1, with 7 nucleotides matching TRBD2. J gave up 6 bases and V 4 bases, and 12 bases lay outside the gene matches. This CDR3 is 16 amino acids long. Looked up from germline, CDR1 is MGHRA and CDR2 is YSYEKL. CDR3 region: CASSPDTGRAVNEQFF. The CDR3 DNA reads TGCGCCAGCAGCCCCGACACTGGGAGGGCCGTCAATGAGCAGTTCTTC.

This rearrangement joins TRBV20-1 to TRBJ1-5, with a possible D match to TRBD1 (6 bases). V was trimmed by 5 bases and J by 5 bases, leaving 19 bases between them. Germline V gene data show CDR1 as DFQATT and CDR2 as SNEGSKA (reference sequence). The CDR3 totals 15 residues. The DNA of the CDR3 is TGCAGTGCTCCTCGGGGGGGGCGCGTAGATCAGCCCCAGCATTTT. Protein: CSAPRGGRVDQPQHF.

V is TRBV10-3 and J is TRBJ2-7; 9 bases map to TRBD1. Germline V lookup: CDR1 ENHRY, CDR2 SYGVKD. This CDR3 has 14 residues. Trimming at V came to 4 bases and at J to 5 bases, leaving 6 bases not matched to a gene. The CDR3 spells CAISGTGGLDEQYF. The CDR3 DNA reads TGTGCCATCAGTGGCACAGGGGGCTTGGACGAGCAGTACTTC.

The chain uses TRBV4-1 and TRBJ2-1; 13 positions agree with TRBD2. The germline V gene has CDR1 MGHRA and CDR2 YSYEKL. CDR3 length: 16 residues. V shed 4 bases and J 9 bases; nucleotides not matched to a gene: 9. The CDR3: CASSLLPGLAGFEQFF. The CDR3, as DNA: TGCGCCAGCAGCCTCTTACCGGGACTAGCGGGATTTGAGCAGTTCTTC.

V gene TRBV19 combines with J gene TRBJ2-7, with D possibly being TRBD2 (6 bases). The ends were cut back, 6 bases at V and 2 bases at J, with 17 bases in the middle. The CDR3 extends over 15 amino acids. CDR1 and CDR2 (germline): LNHDA, SQIVND (reference sequence). The CDR3 DNA sequence: TGTGCCAGTAGGAGGGGACTCGCCGCAACCTACGAGCAGTACTTC. Its protein is CASRRGLAATYEQYF.

This clonotype showed up just a few times. The V gene is TRBV20-1, the J gene TRBJ2-3; 7 nucleotides line up with TRBD2. CDR3 size: 17 residues. From germline, CDR1 is DFQATT and CDR2 SNEGSKA (reference sequence). The V and J ends lost 0 bases and 0 bases, in that order; junction bases with no gene match: 9. CDR3 protein: CSARDLAGSGSTDTQYF. CDR3 DNA: TGCAGTGCTAGAGATCTTGCCGGTAGCGGGAGCACAGATACGCAGTATTTT.

This clonotype turned up a few times. DNA of the CDR3: TGCGCCAGCACCGCAAGGGTCCAAAAGTGGGACATTCAGTACTTC. This gives the protein CASTARVQKWDIQYF. The chain links TRBV4-3 to TRBJ2-4; D unresolved. V gave up 7 bases and J gave up 8 bases, with 21 bases separating them. The germline gives CDR1 LGHNA, CDR2 YSLEER. This CDR3 spans 15 amino acids.